The text below deals with one T cell receptor beta chain. This sample stems from a study of blood T cell repertoires in COVID-19. Here immunoSEQ multiplex PCR was the method, and the copy in TCRdb shows in-frame clones only, minus some. This sample has approximately 210,000 clones, with roughly four fifths found just once. In germline, CDR1 is MDHEN, CDR2 SYDVKM. This CDR3 contains 13 residues. The V end lost 3 bases, the J end lost 4 bases, and 10 bases lay between the germline ends. Sequenced material: PBMCs or T cells enriched from blood (not recorded which). The genes are TRBV28 and TRBJ2-7; maybe TRBD1 (6 bases). This clonotype was sampled from a man aged 40-50 years who had recovered from COVID-19. The CDR3 nucleotides read TGTGCCAGCAGTTTGGGGGCGCAGTACGAGCAGTACTTC. As protein: CASSLGAQYEQYF.